This T cell receptor (beta chain) was captured in a study of blood T cell repertoires in COVID-19. For the study at large: The United States, Italy and Spain were the sources of the acute and convalescent COVID-19 samples. Nucleic acid was either cDNA or gDNA, and it came from T cells, B-cell-depleted T cells, or PBMCs.

As originally analysed: Reference gene primers were amplified, and this amplification served to estimate nucleated cell counts. Generated by immunoSEQ multiplex PCR, the TCRdb table keeps only in-frame clones and is missing some. From that table come the V and J calls and clone size; the DNA was used to work out D and trimming. The sample has about 80,000 clones, roughly 80% seen once. The CDR3 extends over 14 amino acids. The V gene lost 1 base and the J gene lost 6 bases, with 10 bases spanning the gap. Germline CDR1 reads MNHNS; CDR2 reads SASEGT. This TCR came from a woman in her 70s with acute or convalescent COVID-19. The sample taken for sequencing was peripheral blood. The chain employs TRBV6-1 and TRBJ1-5, with D possibly TRBD1 on 6 matching bases. This CDR3 is CASSEVGGSQPQHF. CDR3 bases: TGTGCCAGCAGTGAAGTAGGGGGTAGTCAGCCCCAGCATTTT.